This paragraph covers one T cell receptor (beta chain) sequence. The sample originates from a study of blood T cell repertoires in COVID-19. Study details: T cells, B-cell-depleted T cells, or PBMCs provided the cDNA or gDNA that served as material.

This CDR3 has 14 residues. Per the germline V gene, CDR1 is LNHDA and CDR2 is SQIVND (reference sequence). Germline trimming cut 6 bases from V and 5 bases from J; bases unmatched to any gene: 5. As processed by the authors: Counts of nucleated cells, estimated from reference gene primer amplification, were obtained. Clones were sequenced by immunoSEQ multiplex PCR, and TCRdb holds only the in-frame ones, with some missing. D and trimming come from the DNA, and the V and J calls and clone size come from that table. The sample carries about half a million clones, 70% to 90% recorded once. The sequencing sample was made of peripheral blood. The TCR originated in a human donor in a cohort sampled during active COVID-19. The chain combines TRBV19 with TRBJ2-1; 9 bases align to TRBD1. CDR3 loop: CASRQGARDNEQFF. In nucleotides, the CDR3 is TGTGCCAGTAGACAGGGGGCTCGGGACAATGAGCAGTTCTTC.